This T cell receptor beta chain was captured by sequencing in a study of T-cell reconstitution after alpha-beta-depleted transplantation in children. Whole-study findings and limits: Reportedly, roughly two months post-transplant, alpha-beta T cells arose from several hundred expanded graft clones. T cells produced anew were the main source of T-cell counts and diversity one year after transplant. Elevated TCRbeta diversity at day 60 was traced, in some patients, to surviving recipient T cells and thymic progenitors.

The sample holds a few counts of this clonotype. Its antigen is undetermined. Unique molecular identifiers were used in preparing the TCRbeta library. TCRdb itself ran the PCR reads through MiXCR, one entry per CDR3 protein. The table includes about 78,000 distinct CDR3 sequences, over 12% detected once. This CDR3 is built from 15 residues. V lost 6 bases, J lost 5 bases, and 20 bases lay in between. From germline, CDR1 is SGHTA and CDR2 FQGNSA. This clonotype originated in a male patient between 2 and 9 years old who had a stem cell transplant for acute lymphoblastic leukemia, so the T cells may come from the graft donor. The input for sequencing was PBMCs, mostly from graft donor cells, taken 180 days after TCRalphabeta/CD19-depleted stem cell transplant. V gene TRBV7-2 combines with J gene TRBJ2-7; tentative D call: TRBD2 (6 bases). The chain's CDR3 is CASRRLPSWEDEQYF. The CDR3 coding sequence is TGTGCCAGCAGACGCCTTCCGTCTTGGGAGGACGAGCAGTACTTC.